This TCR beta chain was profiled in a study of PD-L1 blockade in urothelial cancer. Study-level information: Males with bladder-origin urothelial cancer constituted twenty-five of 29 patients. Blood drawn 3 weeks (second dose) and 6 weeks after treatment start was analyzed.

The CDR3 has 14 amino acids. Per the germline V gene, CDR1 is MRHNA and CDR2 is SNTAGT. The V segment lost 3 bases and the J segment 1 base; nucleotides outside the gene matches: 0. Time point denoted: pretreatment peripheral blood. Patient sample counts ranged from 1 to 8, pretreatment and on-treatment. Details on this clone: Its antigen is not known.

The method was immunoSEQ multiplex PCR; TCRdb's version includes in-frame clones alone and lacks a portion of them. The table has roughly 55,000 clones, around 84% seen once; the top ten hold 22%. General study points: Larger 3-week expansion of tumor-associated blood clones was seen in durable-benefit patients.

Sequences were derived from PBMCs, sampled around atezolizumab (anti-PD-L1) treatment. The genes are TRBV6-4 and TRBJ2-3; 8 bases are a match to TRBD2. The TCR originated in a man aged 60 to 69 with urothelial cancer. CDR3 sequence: CASSEAGGTDTQYF. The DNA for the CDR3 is TGTGCCAGCAGTGAAGCGGGAGGCACAGATACGCAGTATTTT.